The present T cell receptor (beta chain) was sequenced within a study of blood T cells in healthy people across ages. General observations from the study: Estimated diversity that came from one million T cells was considered an underestimate. While age rose, TCR beta diversity per million T cells dropped in a roughly linear way.

PCR was performed a second time for about 7 to 11 cycles using a sample-barcoded 5' primer and a J-beta primer mix. Tags on each cDNA molecule came from a template-switch adaptor with 12 random nucleotides. In TCRdb, the 5' RACE reads were re-called with MiXCR into one record per CDR3 protein. The sample includes 350,000 to 450,000 distinct CDR3 sequences, roughly half seen only once; the top ten take 51%. On this clonotype itself: Its antigen is currently unknown.

V was clipped by 6 bases and J by 3 bases; unmatched bases: 10. In germline, CDR1 is MNHEY, CDR2 SVGEGT. This CDR3 spans 16 amino acids. This rearrangement joins TRBV6-2 or TRBV6-3 to TRBJ1-2; 10 bases fit TRBD1. The TCR originated in a man aged 55-75 years in good health. The sequenced sample was blood. Here the CDR3 reads CASSLDRGRLDYGYTF. The DNA of the CDR3 is TGTGCCAGCAGCCTAGACAGGGGGCGATTGGACTATGGCTACACCTTC.